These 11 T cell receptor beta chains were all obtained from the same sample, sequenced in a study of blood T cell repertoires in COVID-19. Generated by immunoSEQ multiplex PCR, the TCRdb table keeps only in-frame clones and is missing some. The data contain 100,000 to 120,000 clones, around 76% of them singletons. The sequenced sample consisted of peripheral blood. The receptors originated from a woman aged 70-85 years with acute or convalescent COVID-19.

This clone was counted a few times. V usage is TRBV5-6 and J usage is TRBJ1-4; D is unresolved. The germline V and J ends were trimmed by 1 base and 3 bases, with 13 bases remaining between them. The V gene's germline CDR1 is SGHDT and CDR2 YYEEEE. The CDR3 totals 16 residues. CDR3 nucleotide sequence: TGTGCCAGCAGCTTGTTGGCCGCAGGATCTAATGAAAAACTGTTTTTT. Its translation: CASSLLAAGSNEKLFF. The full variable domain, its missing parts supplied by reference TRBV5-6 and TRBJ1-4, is DAGVTQSPTHLIKTRGQQVTLRCSPKSGHDTVSWYQQALGQGPQFIFQYYEEEERQRGNFPDRFSGHQFPNYSSELNVNALLLGDSALYLCASSLLAAGSNEKLFFGSGTQLSVL.

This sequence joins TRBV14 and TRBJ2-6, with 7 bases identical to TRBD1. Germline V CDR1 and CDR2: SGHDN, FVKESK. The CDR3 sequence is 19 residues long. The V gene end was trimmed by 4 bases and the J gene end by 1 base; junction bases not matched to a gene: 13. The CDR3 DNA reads TGTGCCAGCAGCCGGGACAGTTTTCTCGGGTTTTCTGGGGCCAACGTCCTGACTTTC. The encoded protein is CASSRDSFLGFSGANVLTF.

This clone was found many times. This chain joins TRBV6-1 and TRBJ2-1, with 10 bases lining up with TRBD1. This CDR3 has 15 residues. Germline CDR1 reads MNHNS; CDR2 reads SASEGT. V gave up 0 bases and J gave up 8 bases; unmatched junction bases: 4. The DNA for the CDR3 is TGTGCCAGCAGTGAAGCCGGGGACAGGGGCGATGAGCAGTTCTTC. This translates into CASSEAGDRGDEQFF.

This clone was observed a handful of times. The CDR3 is CASSLGLGVGVSNTEAFF. CDR3 coding DNA: TGCGCCAGCAGCCTGGGGTTAGGGGTGGGCGTCTCGAACACTGAAGCTTTCTTT. The chain uses TRBV5-1 and TRBJ1-1; D is possibly TRBD1 (5 bases). CDR1 and CDR2 from the germline V gene are SGHRS and YFSETQ. This CDR3 region has 18 residues. V was shortened by 4 bases and J by 1 base, with 23 bases between the two germline ends.

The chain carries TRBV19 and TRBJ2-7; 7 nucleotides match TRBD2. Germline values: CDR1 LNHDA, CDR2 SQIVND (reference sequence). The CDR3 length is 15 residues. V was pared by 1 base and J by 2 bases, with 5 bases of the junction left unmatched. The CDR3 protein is CASSIGLAETYEQYF. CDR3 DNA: TGTGCCAGTAGTATAGGGCTAGCGGAAACCTACGAGCAGTACTTC.

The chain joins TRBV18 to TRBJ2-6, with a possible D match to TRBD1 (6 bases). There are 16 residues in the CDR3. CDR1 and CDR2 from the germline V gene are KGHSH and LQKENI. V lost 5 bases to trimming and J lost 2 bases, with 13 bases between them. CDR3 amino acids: CASSLQAGAGANVLTF. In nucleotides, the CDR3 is TGTGCCAGCTCATTACAGGCAGGGGCTGGGGCCAACGTCCTGACTTTC.

The CDR3 nucleotides read TGTGCCAGCAGCGGGGGGTTCTCCCATCAGCCCCAGCATTTT. As protein: CASSGGFSHQPQHF. This chain joins TRBV7-9 and TRBJ1-5, with D tentatively TRBD1 (5 bases). V shed 5 bases and J shed 5 bases, with 13 bases lying between them. Germline assignment: CDR1 SEHNR and CDR2 FQNEAQ (reference sequence). The CDR3 length is 14 residues.

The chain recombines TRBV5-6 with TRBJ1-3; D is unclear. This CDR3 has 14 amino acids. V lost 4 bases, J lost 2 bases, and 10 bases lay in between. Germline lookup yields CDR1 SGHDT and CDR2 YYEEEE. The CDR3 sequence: CASSPGGTGNTIYF. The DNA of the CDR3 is TGTGCCAGCAGCCCCGGCGGGACTGGAAACACCATATATTTT.

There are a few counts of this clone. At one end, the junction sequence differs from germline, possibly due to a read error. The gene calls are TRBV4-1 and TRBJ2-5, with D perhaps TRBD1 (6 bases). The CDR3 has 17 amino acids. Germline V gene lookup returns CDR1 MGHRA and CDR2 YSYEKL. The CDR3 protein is CASSHEYRDTVQVTQYF. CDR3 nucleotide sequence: TGCGCCAGCAGCCATGAGTACCGGGACACTGTACAAGTGACCCAGTACTTC.

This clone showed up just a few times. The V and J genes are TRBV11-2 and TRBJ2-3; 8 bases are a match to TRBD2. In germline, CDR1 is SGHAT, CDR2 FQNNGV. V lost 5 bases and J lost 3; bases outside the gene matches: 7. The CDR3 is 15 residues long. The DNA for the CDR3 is TGTGCCAGCAGCATCACCGGGACTAGGACAGATACGCAGTATTTT. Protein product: CASSITGTRTDTQYF.

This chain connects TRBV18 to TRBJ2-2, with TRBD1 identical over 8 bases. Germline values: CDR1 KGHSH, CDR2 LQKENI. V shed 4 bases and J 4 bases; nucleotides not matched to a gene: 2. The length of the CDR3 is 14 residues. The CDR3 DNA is TGTGCCAGCTCACAAACAGGGGGCACCGGGGAGCTGTTTTTT. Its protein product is CASSQTGGTGELFF. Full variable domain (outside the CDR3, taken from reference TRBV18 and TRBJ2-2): NAGVMQNPRHLVRRRGQEARLRCSPMKGHSHVYWYRQLPEEGLKFMVYLQKENIIDESGMPKERFSAEFPKEGPSILRIQQVVRGDSAAYFCASSQTGGTGELFFGEGSRLTVL.